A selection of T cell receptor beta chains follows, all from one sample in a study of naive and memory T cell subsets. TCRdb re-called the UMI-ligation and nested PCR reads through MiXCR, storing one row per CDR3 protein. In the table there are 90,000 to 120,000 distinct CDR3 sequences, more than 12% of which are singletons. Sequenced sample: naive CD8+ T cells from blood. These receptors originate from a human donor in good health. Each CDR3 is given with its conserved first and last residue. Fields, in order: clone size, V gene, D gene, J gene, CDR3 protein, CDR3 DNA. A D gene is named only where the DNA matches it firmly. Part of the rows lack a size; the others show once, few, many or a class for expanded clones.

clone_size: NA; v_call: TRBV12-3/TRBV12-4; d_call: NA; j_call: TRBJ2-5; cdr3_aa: CASSKPEGETQYF; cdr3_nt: TGTGCCAGCAGTAAACCGGAGGGGGAGACCCAGTACTTC
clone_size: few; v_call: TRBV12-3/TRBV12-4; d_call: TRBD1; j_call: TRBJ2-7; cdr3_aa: CASSFVGTGSYEQYF; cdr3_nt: TGTGCCAGCAGTTTTGTCGGGACAGGCTCCTACGAGCAGTACTTC
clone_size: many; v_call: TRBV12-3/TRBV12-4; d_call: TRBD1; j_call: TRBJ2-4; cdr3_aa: CASSLGQGATKNIQYF; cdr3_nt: TGTGCCAGCAGTTTAGGGCAGGGGGCGACCAAAAACATTCAGTACTTC
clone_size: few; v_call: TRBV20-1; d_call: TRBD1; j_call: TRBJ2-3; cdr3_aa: CSARDRDRVITDTQYF; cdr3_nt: TGCAGTGCTAGAGATCGAGACAGGGTCATCACAGATACGCAGTATTTT
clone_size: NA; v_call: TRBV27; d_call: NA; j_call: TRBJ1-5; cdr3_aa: CASSPGLLNQPQHF; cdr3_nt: TGTGCCAGCAGTCCAGGACTCCTAAATCAGCCCCAGCATTTT
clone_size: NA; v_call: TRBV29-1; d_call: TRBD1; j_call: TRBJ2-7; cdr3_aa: CSVVGEGTGFYEQYF; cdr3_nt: TGCAGCGTCGTTGGGGAGGGGACAGGGTTCTACGAGCAGTACTTC
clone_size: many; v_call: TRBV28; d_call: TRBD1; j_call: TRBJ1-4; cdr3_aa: CASRGPPLEKLFF; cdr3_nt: TGTGCCAGTAGGGGGCCCCCATTGGAAAAACTGTTTTTT
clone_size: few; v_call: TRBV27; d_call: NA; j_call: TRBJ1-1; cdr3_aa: CASRKPGHPEAFF; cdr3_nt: TGTGCCAGCAGAAAACCTGGACATCCTGAAGCTTTCTTT
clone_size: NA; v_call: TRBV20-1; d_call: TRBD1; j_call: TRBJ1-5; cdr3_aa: CSAGDRQYSNQPQHF; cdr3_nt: TGCAGTGCGGGGGACAGGCAATATAGCAATCAGCCCCAGCATTTT
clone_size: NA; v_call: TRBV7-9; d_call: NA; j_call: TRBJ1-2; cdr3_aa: CASSPGPSSVSGYTF; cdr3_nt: TGTGCCAGCAGCCCAGGACCCAGTTCAGTTTCAGGCTACACCTTC
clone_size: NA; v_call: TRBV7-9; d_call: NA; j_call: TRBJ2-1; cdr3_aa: CASSANEGPNEQFF; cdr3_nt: TGTGCCAGCAGCGCAAACGAGGGTCCCAATGAGCAGTTCTTC